The rows below give T cell receptor beta chains drawn from one sample of a study of T-cell reconstitution after alpha-beta-depleted transplantation in children. TCRdb analysed the PCR reads with MiXCR anew, one entry per CDR3 protein. The sample has around 4,200 distinct CDR3 sequences; 19% are singletons. The sequencing here drew on PBMCs, mostly from graft donor cells, taken 180 days after TCRalphabeta/CD19-depleted stem cell transplant. These receptors all come from a male patient between 2 and 9 years old who had a stem cell transplant for acute lymphoblastic leukemia, so the T cells may come from the graft donor. CDR3s include the opening cysteine and the closing phenylalanine or tryptophan. D genes are given only for firm matches. Only some rows state a clone size, as once, few, many or a class for expanded clones.

V gene	clone size	D gene	J gene	CDR3 DNA	CDR3 protein
TRBV7-9	many	-	TRBJ2-2	TGTGCCGGGTCGGGGAGAAAGAACACCGGGGAGCTGTTTTTT	CAGSGRKNTGELFF
TRBV2	many	-	TRBJ2-5	TGTGCCAGCAGTGCATCAGACCCGGAGATAGCGGAGACCCAGTACTTC	CASSASDPEIAETQYF
TRBV3-1	many	-	TRBJ2-1	TGTGCCAGCAGCCAAGATGGGAGGGGGTGGGACAATGAGCAGTTCTTC	CASSQDGRGWDNEQFF
TRBV6-5	many	TRBD1	TRBJ1-1	TGTGCCAGCAGTTACGAATCCCCCGGCAGGGGGCAGGACACTGAAGCTTTCTTT	CASSYESPGRGQDTEAFF
TRBV5-1	many	TRBD1	TRBJ2-1	TGCGCCAGCAGCCACGGACAGGGGGTCGATGAGCAGTTCTTC	CASSHGQGVDEQFF
TRBV10-3	many	TRBD2	TRBJ2-3	TGTGCCATCAGCCACCTTGGAGCGGGAGGGATGGCAGATACGCAGTATTTT	CAISHLGAGGMADTQYF
TRBV7-9	many	-	TRBJ1-2	TGTGCCAGCAGCTTAGGGTCAAATTCCTATGGCTACACCTTC	CASSLGSNSYGYTF
TRBV5-1	-	TRBD1	TRBJ2-7	TGCGCCAGCAGCTTGGCCGGGACAGGGGACCGGACCTACCTGGAGCAGTACTTC	CASSLAGTGDRTYLEQYF
TRBV18	many	-	TRBJ2-7	TGTGCCAGCTCACTCGTCTCCTACGAGCAGTACTTC	CASSLVSYEQYF
TRBV29-1	many	-	TRBJ2-7	TGCAGCGTTGGCGACCCCCGAGACATATACAGCGAGCAGTACTTC	CSVGDPRDIYSEQYF
TRBV10-3	many	TRBD1	TRBJ1-1	TGTGCCATCAGCCCGACAGGGAGGTTTGCTTTCTTT	CAISPTGRFAFF
TRBV7-9	medium-sized	-	TRBJ1-5	TGTGCCAGCAGCTTAGAGACCGAGAGCAATCAGCCCCAGCATTTT	CASSLETESNQPQHF
TRBV7-9	-	-	TRBJ2-7	TGTGCCAGCAGCTTGGGGGGAAGGACCTACGAGCAGTACTTC	CASSLGGRTYEQYF
TRBV7-8	many	-	TRBJ2-3	TGTGCCAGCAGCTTAGGAAGGGGTACGGCAGATACGCAGTATTTT	CASSLGRGTADTQYF
TRBV28	many	-	TRBJ2-7	TGTGCCAGCAGTTTTGGGGGTCGGGTCGAGCAGTACTTC	CASSFGGRVEQYF
TRBV7-9	many	-	TRBJ1-1	TGTGCCAGCAGCCGTTGGACTGCGCCTGAAGCTTTCTTT	CASSRWTAPEAFF
TRBV5-1	many	TRBD2	TRBJ2-6	TGCGCCAGCACAACCACCCACCGGGTAGCGGGAGTAGGAGGGGCCAACGTCCTGACTTTC	CASTTTHRVAGVGGANVLTF
TRBV7-9	-	-	TRBJ1-1	TGTGCCAGCAGCTTACAGGGGATCACTGAAGCTTTCTTT	CASSLQGITEAFF
TRBV5-1	large	-	TRBJ2-5	TGCGCCAGCAGCCGGGACTTGGAAGCCGAGACCCAGTACTTC	CASSRDLEAETQYF
TRBV9	medium-sized	TRBD1	TRBJ1-6	TGTGCCAGCAGCGTAGAGGAGGGGGCCGTCTCCTATAATTCACCCCTCCACTTT	CASSVEEGAVSYNSPLHF
TRBV4-1	many	TRBD1	TRBJ2-7	TGCGCCAGCAGCCATGACACCGGGACAGGGGATGGATACGAGCAGTACTTC	CASSHDTGTGDGYEQYF
TRBV29-1	-	-	TRBJ1-2	TGCAGCGTTGAGGAGGTACGGGGCTACACCTTC	CSVEEVRGYTF
TRBV4-2	-	-	TRBJ2-1	TGTGCCAGCAGCCAACCTACAGGTATTTACAATGAGCAGTTCTTC	CASSQPTGIYNEQFF
TRBV6-5	many	TRBD1	TRBJ1-2	TGTGCCAGCAGTTACGCAGGACAGGGAGACTATGGCTACACCTTC	CASSYAGQGDYGYTF
TRBV18	many	-	TRBJ1-1	TGTGCCAGCTCACCCCTATCTTTTGAAGCTTTCTTT	CASSPLSFEAFF
TRBV12-3/TRBV12-4	many	TRBD2	TRBJ2-2	TGTGCCAGCAGTTTTGGACTAGCGGGAAGTCCCGGGGAGCTGTTTTTT	CASSFGLAGSPGELFF
TRBV7-7	once	TRBD1	TRBJ1-5	TGTGCTAGCAGCTTACAGGGGGAGAGAGGGGGATTGAGCAATCAGCCCCAGCATTTT	CASSLQGERGGLSNQPQHF
TRBV9	-	TRBD2	TRBJ2-3	TGTGCCAGCAGCGCCTGGGGGAGGGCCACAGATACGCAGTATTTT	CASSAWGRATDTQYF
TRBV5-1	many	-	TRBJ1-2	TGCGCCAGCAGCGAAGGGCTGCTAGGCTACACCTTC	CASSEGLLGYTF
TRBV29-1	medium-sized	-	TRBJ1-1	TGCAGCTTACAAGACAGTCAAGCTTTCTTT	CSLQDSQAFF
TRBV10-3	-	-	TRBJ2-5	TGTGCCATCAGTGTTGGAGAGAACCAAGAGACCCAGTACTTC	CAISVGENQETQYF
TRBV7-9	many	-	TRBJ1-1	TGTGCCAGCAGCTTAGTTCCCCTGAACACTGAAGCTTTCTTT	CASSLVPLNTEAFF
TRBV28	many	-	TRBJ1-5	TGTGCCAGCAGTTTAATCGGCGGGTTGCGGCAGCCCCAGCATTTT	CASSLIGGLRQPQHF
TRBV20-1	many	-	TRBJ2-3	TGCAGTGTCAGAGGGGCGGGACGGGCAGATACGCAGTATTTT	CSVRGAGRADTQYF
TRBV7-9	many	-	TRBJ1-1	TGTGCCAGCAGCCAGGGGAGGGGACTCGAGGAAGCTTTCTTT	CASSQGRGLEEAFF
TRBV7-9	many	-	TRBJ2-1	TGTGCCAGCAGCTTAGCCGTGAGGTTAGGACCACGTCAGCAGTTCTTC	CASSLAVRLGPRQQFF
TRBV18	many	-	TRBJ1-3	TGTGCCAGCTCACCAGGGGGCTCTGGAAACACCATATATTTT	CASSPGGSGNTIYF